These T cell receptor beta chains were read from a single sample in a study of cytomegalovirus exposure and HLA in healthy donors. Clones were sequenced by immunoSEQ multiplex PCR, and TCRdb holds only the in-frame ones, with some missing. The repertoire holds under 150,000 clones, with 65% to 90% as singletons. The sequenced sample was PBMCs. These receptors came from a man aged 45 to 65 in good health and CMV-seronegative. Each CDR3 is given with its conserved first and last residue. Not every row has a clone size; where given, it reads once, few, many or a size class.

TRBV7-2	TRBJ2-5	NA	CASSSSGGLGGKTQYF
TRBV27	TRBJ1-2	NA	CASSLNDRFGYTF
TRBV7-8	TRBJ2-3	NA	CASSFGQGWPDTQYF
TRBV28	TRBJ1-5	NA	CASTYRPDINQPQHF
TRBV5-8	TRBJ1-4	NA	CASGALQHNEKLFF
TRBV5-1	TRBJ1-2	NA	CASSLDPDSYGYTF
TRBV2	TRBJ1-2	NA	CASSGGNRLYGYTF
TRBV14	TRBJ2-1	NA	CASSQDLSVYNEQFF
TRBV6-1	TRBJ1-2	few	CASSEGQRYGYTF
TRBV5-4	TRBJ1-3	NA	CASSSRGSPGNTIYF